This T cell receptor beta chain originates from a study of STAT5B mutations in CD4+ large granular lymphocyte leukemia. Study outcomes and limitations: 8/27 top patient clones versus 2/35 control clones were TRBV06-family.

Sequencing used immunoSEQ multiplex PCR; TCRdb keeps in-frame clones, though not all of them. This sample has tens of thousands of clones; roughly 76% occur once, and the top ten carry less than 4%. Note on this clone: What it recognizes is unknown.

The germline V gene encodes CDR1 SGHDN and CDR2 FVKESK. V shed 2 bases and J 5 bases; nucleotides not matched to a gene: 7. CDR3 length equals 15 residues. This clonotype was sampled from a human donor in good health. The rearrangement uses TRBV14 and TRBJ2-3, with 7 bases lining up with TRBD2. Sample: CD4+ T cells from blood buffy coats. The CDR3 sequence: CASSQLSRGRDTQYF. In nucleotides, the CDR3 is TGTGCCAGCAGCCAACTCTCGCGGGGGAGAGATACGCAGTATTTT.